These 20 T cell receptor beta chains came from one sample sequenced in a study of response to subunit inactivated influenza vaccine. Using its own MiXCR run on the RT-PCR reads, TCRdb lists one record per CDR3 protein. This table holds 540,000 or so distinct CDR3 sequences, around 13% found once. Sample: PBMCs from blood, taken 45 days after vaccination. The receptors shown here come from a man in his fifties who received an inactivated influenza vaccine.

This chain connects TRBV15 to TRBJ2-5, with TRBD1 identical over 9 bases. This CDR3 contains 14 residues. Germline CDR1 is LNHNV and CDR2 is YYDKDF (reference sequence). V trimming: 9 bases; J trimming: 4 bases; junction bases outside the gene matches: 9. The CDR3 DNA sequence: TGTGCCACGCGACCCGGGACAGGGAGAGAGACCCAGTACTTC. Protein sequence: CATRPGTGRETQYF.

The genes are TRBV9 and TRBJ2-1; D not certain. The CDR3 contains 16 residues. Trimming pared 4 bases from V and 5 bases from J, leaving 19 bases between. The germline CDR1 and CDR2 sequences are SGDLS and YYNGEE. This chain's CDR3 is CASSLMPRPRDNEQFF. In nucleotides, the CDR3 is TGTGCCAGCAGCTTAATGCCCCGTCCAAGGGACAATGAGCAGTTCTTC.

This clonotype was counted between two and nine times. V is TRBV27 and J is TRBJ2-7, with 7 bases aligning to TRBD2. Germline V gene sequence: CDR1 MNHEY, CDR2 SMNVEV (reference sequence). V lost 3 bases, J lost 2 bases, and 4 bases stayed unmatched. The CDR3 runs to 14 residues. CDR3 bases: TGTGCCAGCAGTTTGGGGGAGGGGCCCTACGAGCAGTACTTC. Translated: CASSLGEGPYEQYF.

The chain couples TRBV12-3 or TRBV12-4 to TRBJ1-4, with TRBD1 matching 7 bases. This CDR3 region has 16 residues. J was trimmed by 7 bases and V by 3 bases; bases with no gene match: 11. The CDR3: CASSFLRTGGGEKLFF. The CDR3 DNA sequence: TGTGCCAGCAGTTTTTTACGGACAGGTGGGGGTGAAAAACTGTTTTTT.

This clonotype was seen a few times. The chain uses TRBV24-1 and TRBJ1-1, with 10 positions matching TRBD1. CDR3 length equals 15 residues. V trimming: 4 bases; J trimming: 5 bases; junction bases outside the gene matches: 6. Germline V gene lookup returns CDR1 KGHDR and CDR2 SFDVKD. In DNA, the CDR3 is TGTGCCACCAGTGACGGGACAGGGGCTGAGACTGAAGCTTTCTTT. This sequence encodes CATSDGTGAETEAFF.

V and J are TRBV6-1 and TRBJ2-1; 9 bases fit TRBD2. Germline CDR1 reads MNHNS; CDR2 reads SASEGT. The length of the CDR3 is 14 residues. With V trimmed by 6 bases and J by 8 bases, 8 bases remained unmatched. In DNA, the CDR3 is TGTGCCAGCAGGGACCCTCTAGCGGGGTATGAGCAGTTCTTC. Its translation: CASRDPLAGYEQFF.

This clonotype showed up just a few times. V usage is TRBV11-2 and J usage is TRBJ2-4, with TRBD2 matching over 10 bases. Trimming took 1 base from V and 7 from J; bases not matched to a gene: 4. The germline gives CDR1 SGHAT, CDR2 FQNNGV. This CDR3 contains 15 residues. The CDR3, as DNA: TGTGCCAGCAGCTTAGGGCTAGCGGGAGTGAACATTCAGTACTTC. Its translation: CASSLGLAGVNIQYF.

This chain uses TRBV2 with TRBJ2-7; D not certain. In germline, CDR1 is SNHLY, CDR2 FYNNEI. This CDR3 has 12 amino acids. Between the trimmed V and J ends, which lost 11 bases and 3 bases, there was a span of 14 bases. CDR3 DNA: TGTGCCGGCTCGGTAGGGATCTACGAGCAGTACTTC. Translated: CAGSVGIYEQYF.

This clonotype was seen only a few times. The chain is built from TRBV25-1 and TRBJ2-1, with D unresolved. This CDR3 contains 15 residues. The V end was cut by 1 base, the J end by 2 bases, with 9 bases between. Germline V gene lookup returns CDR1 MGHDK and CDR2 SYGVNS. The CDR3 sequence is CASSESRHTYNEQFF. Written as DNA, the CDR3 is TGTGCCAGCAGTGAATCGAGACACACCTACAATGAGCAGTTCTTC.

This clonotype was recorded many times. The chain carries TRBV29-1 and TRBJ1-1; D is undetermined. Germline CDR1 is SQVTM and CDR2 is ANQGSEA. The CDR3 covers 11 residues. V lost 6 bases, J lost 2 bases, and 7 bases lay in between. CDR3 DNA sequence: TGCAGCGTCGCAGATAACACTGAAGCTTTCTTT. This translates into CSVADNTEAFF.

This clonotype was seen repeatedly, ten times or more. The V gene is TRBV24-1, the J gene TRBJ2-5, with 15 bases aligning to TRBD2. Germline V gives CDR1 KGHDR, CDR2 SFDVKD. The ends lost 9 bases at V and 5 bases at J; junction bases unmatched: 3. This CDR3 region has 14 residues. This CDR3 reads CATGTSGGTETQYF. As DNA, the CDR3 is TGTGCCACCGGGACTAGCGGGGGGACGGAGACCCAGTACTTC.

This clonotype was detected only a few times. For the CDR3, the DNA is TGTGCCAGCAGTTCAGACAGGGGTATCAGCTACGAGCAGTACTTC. Translated: CASSSDRGISYEQYF. V gene TRBV28 combines with J gene TRBJ2-7, with TRBD1 matching 8 bases. This CDR3 spans 15 amino acids. In germline, CDR1 is MDHEN, CDR2 SYDVKM. The ends lost 4 bases at V and 3 bases at J; junction bases unmatched: 8.

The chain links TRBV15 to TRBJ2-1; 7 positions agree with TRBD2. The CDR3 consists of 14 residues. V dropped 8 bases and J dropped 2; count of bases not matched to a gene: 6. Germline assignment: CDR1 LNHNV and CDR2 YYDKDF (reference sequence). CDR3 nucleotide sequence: TGTGCCACCCGGAGCGGGATACCCTACAATGAGCAGTTCTTC. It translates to CATRSGIPYNEQFF. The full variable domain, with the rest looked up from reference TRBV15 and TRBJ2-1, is DAMVIQNPRYQVTQFGKPVTLSCSQTLNHNVMYWYQQKSSQAPKLLFHYYDKDFNNEADTPDNFQSRRPNTSFCFLDIRSPGLGDTAMYLCATRSGIPYNEQFFGPGTRLTVL.

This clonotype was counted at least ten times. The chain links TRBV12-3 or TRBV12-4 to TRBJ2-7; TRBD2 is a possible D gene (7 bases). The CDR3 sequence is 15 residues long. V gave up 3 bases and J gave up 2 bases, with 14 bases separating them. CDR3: CASSFRAGAAYEQYF. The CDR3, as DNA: TGTGCCAGCAGTTTCAGGGCGGGGGCCGCCTACGAGCAGTACTTC.

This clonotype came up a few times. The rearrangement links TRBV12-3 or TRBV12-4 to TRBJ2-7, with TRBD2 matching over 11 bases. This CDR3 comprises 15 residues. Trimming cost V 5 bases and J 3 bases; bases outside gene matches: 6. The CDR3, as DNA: TGTGCCAGCAGTGTCCGACTAGCGGGATTCTACGAGCAGTACTTC. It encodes CASSVRLAGFYEQYF.

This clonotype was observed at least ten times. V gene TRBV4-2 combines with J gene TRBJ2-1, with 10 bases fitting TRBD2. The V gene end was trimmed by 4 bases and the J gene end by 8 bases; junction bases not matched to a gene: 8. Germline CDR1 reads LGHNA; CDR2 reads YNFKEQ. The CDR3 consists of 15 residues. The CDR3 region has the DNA TGTGCCAGCAGCCTCGGGGCTAGCGGGGGAGATGAGCAGTTCTTC. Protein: CASSLGASGGDEQFF.

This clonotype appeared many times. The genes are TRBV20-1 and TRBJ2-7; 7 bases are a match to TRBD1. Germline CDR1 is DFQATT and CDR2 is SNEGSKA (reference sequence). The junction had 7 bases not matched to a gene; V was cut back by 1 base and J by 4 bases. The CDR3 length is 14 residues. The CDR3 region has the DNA TGCAGTGCTAGAGGGGGACAGCCCCTATACGAGCAGTACTTC. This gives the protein CSARGGQPLYEQYF.

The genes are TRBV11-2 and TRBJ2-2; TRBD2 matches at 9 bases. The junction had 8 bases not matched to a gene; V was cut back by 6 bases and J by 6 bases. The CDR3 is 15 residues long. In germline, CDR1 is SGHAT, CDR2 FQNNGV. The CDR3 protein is CASSFRTSDPGELFF. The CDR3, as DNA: TGTGCCAGCAGTTTCAGGACTAGCGATCCCGGGGAGCTGTTTTTT. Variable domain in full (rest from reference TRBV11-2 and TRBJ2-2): EAGVAQSPRYKIIEKRQSVAFWCNPISGHATLYWYQQILGQGPKLLIQFQNNGVVDDSQLPKDRFSAERLKGVDSTLKIQPAKLEDSAVYLCASSFRTSDPGELFFGEGSRLTVL.

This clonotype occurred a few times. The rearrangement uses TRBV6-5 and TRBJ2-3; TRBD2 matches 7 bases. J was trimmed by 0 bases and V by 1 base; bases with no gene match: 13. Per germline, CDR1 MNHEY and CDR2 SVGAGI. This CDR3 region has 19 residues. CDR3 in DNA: TGTGCCAGCAGTTACTTAGGGCAGGGACTACAAACTAGCACAGATACGCAGTATTTT. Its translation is CASSYLGQGLQTSTDTQYF.

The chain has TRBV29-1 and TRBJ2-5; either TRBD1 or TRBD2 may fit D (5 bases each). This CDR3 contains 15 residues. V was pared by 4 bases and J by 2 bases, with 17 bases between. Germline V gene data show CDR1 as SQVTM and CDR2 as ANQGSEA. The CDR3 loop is CSVVEGQKTQETQYF. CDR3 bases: TGCAGCGTTGTAGAGGGGCAGAAGACGCAAGAGACCCAGTACTTC.